Below, 32 T cell receptor beta chains from the same sample are listed, as sequenced in a study of blood T cell repertoires in COVID-19. Profiled with immunoSEQ multiplex PCR; TCRdb holds only in-frame clones, not every one. This sample has about 230,000 clones, with 65% to 90% found just once. Sequencing input: peripheral blood. The receptors here all came from a man between 50 and 59 years old with COVID-19, enrolled during active disease.

This clone was recorded only once. The V gene is TRBV10-3, the J gene TRBJ1-5; 9 nucleotides agree with TRBD1. V was pared by 0 bases and J by 2 bases, with 8 bases of the junction left unmatched. Germline V gene sequence: CDR1 ENHRY, CDR2 SYGVKD. CDR3 length: 18 residues. The DNA of the CDR3 is TGTGCCATCAGTGAGTCATCACAGGGGGCTGGTGGCAATCAGCCCCAGCATTTT. Amino acid sequence: CAISESSQGAGGNQPQHF.

V and J are TRBV27 and TRBJ2-3; no clear D gene. The CDR3 has 16 amino acids. V gave up 4 bases and J gave up 3 bases, with 17 bases separating them. Germline CDR1 reads MNHEY; CDR2 reads SMNVEV (reference sequence). The CDR3 spells CASSSLPGVVTDTQYF. The CDR3 region has the DNA TGTGCCAGCAGTTCGTTACCGGGTGTGGTAACAGATACGCAGTATTTT.

The chain employs TRBV3-1 (or the pseudogene TRBV3-2) and TRBJ2-5, with D perhaps matching TRBD1 (5 bases). The CDR3 sequence is 12 residues long. Germline CDR1 reads LGHDT; CDR2 reads YNNKEL (reference sequence). V shed 10 bases and J shed 9 bases, with 18 bases lying between them. CDR3 coding DNA: TGTGCCACCTCGATCATCCAAGGGGCCCAGTACTTC. Protein sequence: CATSIIQGAQYF.

The chain employs TRBV27 and TRBJ1-4, with unresolved D. The CDR3 is 15 residues long. Trimming took off 0 bases at V and 0 bases at J, with 5 bases between the two ends. The germline V gene has CDR1 MNHEY and CDR2 SMNVEV (reference sequence). CDR3 amino acids: CASSLSPATNEKLFF. CDR3 bases: TGTGCCAGCAGTTTATCGCCGGCAACTAATGAAAAACTGTTTTTT.

The table lists this clone with a count of one. The chain recombines TRBV19 with TRBJ2-7; the match to TRBD1 covers 7 bases. The CDR3 is 13 residues long. The trim removed 4 bases at V and 2 bases at J, leaving 2 bases unmatched. From germline, CDR1 is LNHDA and CDR2 SQIVND (reference sequence). CDR3 region: CASSKGTAYEQYF. The CDR3 region has the DNA TGTGCCAGTAGTAAGGGGACAGCCTACGAGCAGTACTTC.

This sequence joins TRBV28 and TRBJ1-4; D call uncertain. Germline V CDR1 and CDR2: MDHEN, SYDVKM. The CDR3 runs 13 residues. Trimming removed 3 bases from V and 10 bases from J, with 12 bases in between. The CDR3 here is CASSLGVGGKLFF. The CDR3 DNA is TGTGCCAGCAGTTTGGGCGTTGGAGGAAAACTGTTTTTT.

The rearrangement uses TRBV4-1 and TRBJ2-1; 12 nucleotides line up with TRBD2. Germline CDR1 and CDR2: MGHRA and YSYEKL. The CDR3 contains 14 residues. V shed 4 bases and J 7 bases; nucleotides not matched to a gene: 2. CDR3 bases: TGCGCCAGCAGCCGACTAGCGGGAGAGAATGAGCAGTTCTTC. Protein product: CASSRLAGENEQFF.

This chain connects TRBV28 to TRBJ2-7, with 9 bases aligning to TRBD1. The CDR3 covers 15 residues. CDR1 and CDR2 (germline): MDHEN, SYDVKM. V was clipped by 5 bases and J by 4 bases; unmatched bases: 9. The CDR3 is CASSPPDRGSYEQYF. In nucleotides, the CDR3 is TGTGCCAGCAGTCCACCCGACAGGGGGTCTTACGAGCAGTACTTC.

In its sample, this clone was seen a few times. The chain uses TRBV10-2 and TRBJ1-2; weak D call: TRBD1 (5 bases). The CDR3 runs 15 residues. V was cut by 0 bases and J by 6 bases, with 14 bases left in between. Per germline, CDR1 WSHSY and CDR2 SAAADI. The CDR3 reads CASSESSGRLNGYTF. As DNA, the CDR3 is TGCGCCAGCAGTGAGTCGTCAGGGAGGTTGAATGGCTACACCTTC.

The V call is TRBV19, the J call TRBJ1-1, with a possible D match to TRBD1 (6 bases). The CDR3 runs 16 residues. Germline loops: CDR1 LNHDA, CDR2 SQIVND (reference sequence). Trimming removed 3 bases from V and 5 bases from J, with 19 bases in between. CDR3 DNA sequence: TGTGCCAGTAGTATGCCCGGGGCAGGGGTTGGGACTGAAGCTTTCTTT. This codes for CASSMPGAGVGTEAFF.

The chain links TRBV9 to TRBJ2-5; TRBD1 agrees at 7 bases. The CDR3 consists of 14 residues. CDR1 SGDLS and CDR2 YYNGEE come from the germline V gene. V trimming: 4 bases; J trimming: 3 bases; junction bases outside the gene matches: 6. This chain's CDR3 is CASSISGTEETQYF. The CDR3 DNA follows: TGTGCCAGCAGCATTTCCGGGACAGAAGAGACCCAGTACTTC.

The rearrangement links TRBV4-1 to TRBJ1-1; TRBD1 is a possible D gene (5 bases). The CDR3 contains 17 residues. Germline V gene sequence: CDR1 MGHRA, CDR2 YSYEKL. Trimming removed 3 bases at V and 2 bases at J, with 19 bases between. The CDR3 DNA sequence: TGCGCCAGCAGCCATGTCCCCCGGACAAAGAAAAACACTGAAGCTTTCTTT. This codes for CASSHVPRTKKNTEAFF.

This chain uses TRBV2 with TRBJ1-1; D is possibly TRBD1 (6 bases). CDR1 is SNHLY, CDR2 FYNNEI, per germline. Trimming stripped 4 bases from V and 2 bases from J, with 8 bases between. This CDR3 is built from 13 residues. The CDR3 here is CASSGQDNTEAFF. The CDR3 nucleotides read TGTGCCAGCAGTGGACAGGATAACACTGAAGCTTTCTTT.

V gene TRBV9 combines with J gene TRBJ1-3; D unresolved. Germline-derived CDR1 and CDR2 are SGDLS and YYNGEE. CDR3 length equals 15 residues. The V gene lost 0 bases and the J gene lost 1 base, with 8 bases spanning the gap. This CDR3 is CASSVEWASGNTIYF. Written as DNA, the CDR3 is TGTGCCAGCAGCGTAGAATGGGCGTCTGGAAACACCATATATTTT. Using reference TRBV9 and TRBJ1-3 for the parts outside the CDR3, the full variable domain is DSGVTQTPKHLITATGQRVTLRCSPRSGDLSVYWYQQSLDQGLQFLIQYYNGEERAKGNILERFSAQQFPDLHSELNLSSLELGDSALYFCASSVEWASGNTIYFGEGSWLTVV.

The rearrangement links TRBV20-1 to TRBJ2-7; TRBD2 aligns across 13 bases. The V gene's germline CDR1 is DFQATT and CDR2 SNEGSKA (reference sequence). CDR3 length equals 15 residues. V gave up 3 bases and J gave up 2 bases; unmatched junction bases: 4. The CDR3 DNA reads as TGCAGTGCTAGTCCACTAGCGGGAGGGCCCTACGAGCAGTACTTC. Residues: CSASPLAGGPYEQYF.

The gene calls are TRBV2 and TRBJ2-1; the match to TRBD2 covers 7 bases. Germline V lookup: CDR1 SNHLY, CDR2 FYNNEI. The CDR3 has 15 amino acids. V lost 4 bases to trimming and J lost 4 bases; unmatched junction nucleotides: 7. CDR3 sequence: CASSVNGGSYNEQFF. The DNA for the CDR3 is TGTGCCAGCAGTGTGAACGGGGGGTCGTACAATGAGCAGTTCTTC.

A few counts support this clone. The V call is TRBV12-3 or TRBV12-4, the J call TRBJ1-2; tentatively, D is TRBD1 (5 bases). Trimming took 5 bases from V and 5 from J, leaving 12 bases between them. This CDR3 has 13 amino acids. DNA for the CDR3: TGTGCCAGCAGTCCGGGGGGGGGATATGGCTACACCTTC. Protein sequence: CASSPGGGYGYTF.

Worth noting for this clone: At one of its ends the junction is not consistent with the germline gene, which may arise from a read error. The genes are TRBV19 and TRBJ2-1, with 16 positions matching TRBD2. Germline CDR1 reads LNHDA; CDR2 reads SQIVND (reference sequence). The CDR3 length is 16 residues. CDR3 nucleotide sequence: TGTGCCAGTAGGATAGAGGGACTAGCGGGAGGGAATGAGCAGTTCTTC. Its protein is CASRIEGLAGGNEQFF.

The chain employs TRBV19 and TRBJ2-2, with D perhaps TRBD1 (6 bases). CDR3 length equals 13 residues. V was trimmed by 10 bases and J by 2 bases, leaving 11 bases between them. Germline values: CDR1 LNHDA, CDR2 SQIVND (reference sequence). CDR3 bases: TGTGCCACCAGGGGCGGTAACACCGGGGAGCTGTTTTTT. Protein product: CATRGGNTGELFF.

The genes are TRBV6-5 and TRBJ1-1; 9 bases are a match to TRBD1. V was clipped by 2 bases and J by 5 bases; unmatched bases: 6. This CDR3 has 15 amino acids. Germline CDR1 MNHEY, CDR2 SVGAGI. Here the CDR3 DNA reads TGTGCCAGCAGTTACGCGGGACAGGGAAGAACTGAAGCTTTCTTT. Protein: CASSYAGQGRTEAFF.

This clone was counted only a few times. CDR3 residues: CATSTTANRDRVIPGELFF. DNA for the CDR3: TGTGCCACCAGCACAACCGCAAACCGGGACAGGGTAATTCCCGGGGAGCTGTTTTTT. The genes are TRBV15 and TRBJ2-2, with 9 nucleotides matching TRBD1. J gave up 6 bases and V 4 bases, and 18 bases lay outside the gene matches. In germline, CDR1 is LNHNV, CDR2 YYDKDF (reference sequence). The CDR3 length is 19 residues.

This clone has just a few counts. V usage is TRBV2 and J usage is TRBJ2-7, with D possibly being TRBD1 (7 bases). Trimming removed 3 bases from V and 4 bases from J, with 16 bases in between. This CDR3 has 15 amino acids. Germline CDR1 and CDR2: SNHLY and FYNNEI. CDR3 sequence (DNA): TGTGCCAGCAGTGAGCGGGACAGCCGGACGTACGAGCAGTACTTC. This encodes CASSERDSRTYEQYF.

The V and J genes are TRBV3-1 (or the pseudogene TRBV3-2) and TRBJ2-5; maybe TRBD2 (6 bases). The V end was cut by 4 bases, the J end by 4 bases, with 19 bases between. The CDR3 runs to 16 residues. CDR1 is LGHDT and CDR2 is YNNKEL in the germline V gene (reference sequence). The CDR3 nucleotides are TGTGCCAGCAGCCGGATGGGGGGAGCGGGTCCAGAGACCCAGTACTTC. It yields the protein CASSRMGGAGPETQYF.

The chain employs TRBV4-2 and TRBJ2-2, with TRBD2 matching over 7 bases. CDR1 LGHNA and CDR2 YNFKEQ come from the germline V gene. The V and J ends lost 5 bases and 3 bases, in that order; junction bases with no gene match: 9. The CDR3 length is 16 residues. The CDR3 protein is CASSVIAGRDTGELFF. CDR3 coding DNA: TGTGCCAGCAGCGTGATTGCAGGGAGGGACACCGGGGAGCTGTTTTTT.

This clone was counted a few times. V usage is TRBV27 and J usage is TRBJ1-2; 7 bases fit TRBD1. Germline assignment: CDR1 MNHEY and CDR2 SMNVEV (reference sequence). This CDR3 region has 14 residues. V lost 5 bases and J lost 5; bases outside the gene matches: 8. The CDR3 reads CASSPDRAGYGYTF. Written as DNA, the CDR3 is TGTGCCAGCAGTCCAGACAGGGCTGGTTATGGCTACACCTTC.

This sequence joins TRBV28 and TRBJ2-1, with 9 nucleotides matching TRBD1. The CDR3 length is 13 residues. Germline CDR1 and CDR2: MDHEN and SYDVKM. The V and J ends lost 6 bases and 10 bases, in that order; junction bases with no gene match: 7. The CDR3 sequence: CASSTGGLMEQFF. CDR3 nucleotide sequence: TGTGCCAGCAGCACAGGGGGCCTAATGGAGCAGTTCTTC.

This rearrangement joins TRBV27 to TRBJ1-5; 7 bases are a match to TRBD1. The germline CDR1 and CDR2 sequences are MNHEY and SMNVEV (reference sequence). V dropped 2 bases and J dropped 6; count of bases not matched to a gene: 7. The CDR3 has 15 amino acids. CDR3 residues: CASSLGQGVGQPQHF. Here the CDR3 DNA reads TGTGCCAGCAGTTTAGGCCAGGGGGTTGGTCAGCCCCAGCATTTT.

V and J are TRBV19 and TRBJ2-1, with D possibly matching TRBD2 (5 bases). The CDR3 totals 13 residues. Germline CDR1 and CDR2: LNHDA and SQIVND (reference sequence). V lost 2 bases to trimming and J lost 5 bases, with 7 bases between them. CDR3 in amino acids: CASSISRDNEQFF. CDR3 DNA sequence: TGTGCCAGTAGTATATCGCGGGACAATGAGCAGTTCTTC. Full variable domain (outside the CDR3, taken from reference TRBV19 and TRBJ2-1): DGGITQSPKYLFRKEGQNVTLSCEQNLNHDAMYWYRQDPGQGLRLIYYSQIVNDFQKGDIAEGYSVSREKKESFPLTVTSAQKNPTAFYLCASSISRDNEQFFGPGTRLTVL.

The chain combines TRBV30 with TRBJ2-3; D may be TRBD2 (6 bases). The CDR3 covers 15 residues. The germline gives CDR1 GTSNPN, CDR2 SVGIG (reference sequence). V dropped 0 bases and J dropped 2 bases, with 12 bases sitting between them. In DNA, the CDR3 is TGTGCCTGGAGTGTACTTGGCGGGATCACAGATACGCAGTATTTT. This encodes CAWSVLGGITDTQYF.

The chain carries TRBV7-3 and TRBJ2-1, with 11 bases that match TRBD2. Germline CDR1 SGHTA, CDR2 FQGTGA. CDR3 length equals 16 residues. V was clipped by 6 bases and J by 7 bases; unmatched bases: 11. CDR3 bases: TGTGCCAGCAGTTCCGGTCTAGCGGGAGGTTATAATGAGCAGTTCTTC. Residues: CASSSGLAGGYNEQFF.

The CDR3 loop reads CASSIGQGHGYTF. DNA for the CDR3: TGTGCCAGTAGTATTGGACAGGGCCATGGCTACACCTTC. The V call is TRBV19, the J call TRBJ1-2, with 8 bases matching TRBD1. This CDR3 has 13 amino acids. Germline loops: CDR1 LNHDA, CDR2 SQIVND (reference sequence). J gave up 6 bases and V 3 bases, and 3 bases lay outside the gene matches.

For the CDR3, the DNA is TGTGCCAGCAGCTTGGGTTCCAGGGGGCAAGTCCACGAGCAGTACTTC. Its protein product is CASSLGSRGQVHEQYF. The chain has TRBV5-4 and TRBJ2-7, with TRBD1 matching 8 bases. CDR1 and CDR2 from the germline V gene are SGHNT and YYREEE (reference sequence). The CDR3 is 16 amino acids. The V gene end was trimmed by 0 bases and the J gene end by 5 bases; junction bases not matched to a gene: 10.